The 14 T cell receptor beta chains below come from one sample, sequenced in a study of shared clonotypes between healthy human individuals. Naive-designated CD8 cells lacked CD45RO, were positively enriched for CCR7, and omitted terminally differentiated effector memory CD45RA+ cells. Produced via immunoSEQ multiplex PCR; TCRdb's table is partial and in-frame only. The sample consists of about 2.1 million clones, just under 95% of them appearing once. Sequenced input: naive CD8+ T cells from PBMCs. The receptors were sampled from a man in his late teens or twenties in good health. Some clones in this sample may be carry-over from other donors' samples.

This chain connects TRBV7-2 to TRBJ2-7; D perhaps matches TRBD2 (5 bases). The germline gives CDR1 SGHTA, CDR2 FQGNSA. Trimming stripped 4 bases from V and 3 bases from J, with 16 bases between. The CDR3 is 15 residues long. CDR3 nucleotides: TGTGCCAGCAGCTCGGGCGGGTTCGCTTTCTACGAGCAGTACTTC. Translating gives CASSSGGFAFYEQYF.

The chain recombines TRBV5-5 with TRBJ1-5; D unclear. The CDR3 spans 13 residues. Trimming took 4 bases from V and 1 from J, leaving 6 bases between them. CDR1 is SGHKS and CDR2 is YYEKEE in the germline V gene (reference sequence). DNA for the CDR3: TGTGCCAGCAGCCCTATCAGCAATCAGCCCCAGCATTTT. Its translation is CASSPISNQPQHF.

The gene calls are TRBV5-6 and TRBJ1-2, with unresolved D. Germline V lookup: CDR1 SGHDT, CDR2 YYEEEE. The CDR3 has 11 residues. The V and J ends lost 4 bases and 10 bases respectively, with 11 bases between them. The CDR3 nucleotides read TGTGCCAGCAGCGCAACCCGAGCCTACACCTTC. This translates into CASSATRAYTF.

In its sample, this clone was seen once. The chain uses TRBV5-6 and TRBJ1-4; 8 nucleotides match TRBD1. Germline CDR1 is SGHDT and CDR2 is YYEEEE. The CDR3 consists of 15 residues. V shed 2 bases, J shed 3 bases, and the junction held 3 bases outside the gene matches. The CDR3 sequence is CASSFDRGSNEKLFF. In DNA form, the CDR3 reads TGTGCCAGCAGCTTTGACAGGGGATCTAATGAAAAACTGTTTTTT.

To note about this clone: Different DNA sequences within this sample yield the same CDR3. The chain joins TRBV27 to TRBJ2-2, with D maybe TRBD2 (6 bases). The germline gives CDR1 MNHEY, CDR2 SMNVEV (reference sequence). The CDR3 totals 13 residues. Deletions cut 3 bases from V and 5 bases from J, with 7 bases between. CDR3: CASSFGRTGELFF. The CDR3, as DNA: TGTGCCAGCAGTTTTGGGAGGACCGGGGAGCTGTTTTTT.

The chain couples TRBV6-1 to TRBJ1-5; D possibly corresponds to TRBD1 (6 bases). CDR3 size: 15 residues. The V and J ends lost 1 base and 5 bases respectively, with 12 bases between them. The germline V gene encodes CDR1 MNHNS and CDR2 SASEGT. The CDR3 spells CASSEGQGRDQPQHF. The CDR3 DNA is TGTGCCAGCAGTGAAGGGCAGGGGAGGGATCAGCCCCAGCATTTT.

V usage is TRBV5-6 and J usage is TRBJ1-2; TRBD1 might be the D (6 bases). Germline lookup yields CDR1 SGHDT and CDR2 YYEEEE. V lost 1 base and J 8 bases, leaving 21 bases between the germline ends. This CDR3 region has 16 residues. The CDR3 reads CASSLLYREGEWGYTF. CDR3 nucleotide sequence: TGTGCCAGCAGCTTGCTATACAGGGAAGGGGAGTGGGGCTACACCTTC.

This chain uses TRBV6-4 with TRBJ1-2; 9 nucleotides match TRBD1. V lost 6 bases and J lost 4; bases outside the gene matches: 9. From germline, CDR1 is MRHNA and CDR2 SNTAGT. The CDR3 is 15 amino acids. CDR3 loop: CASRGGTGSTYGYTF. The CDR3 DNA reads as TGTGCCAGCAGGGGGGGGACAGGGAGTACCTATGGCTACACCTTC.

The chain combines TRBV11-3 with TRBJ2-1, with D perhaps TRBD2 (5 bases). V lost 5 bases and J 9 bases, leaving 14 bases between the germline ends. CDR3 length: 13 residues. From germline, CDR1 is SGHNT and CDR2 YENEEA. The CDR3 DNA reads as TGTGCCAGCAGCCTACACGAGGGCAGTGAGCAGTTCTTC. Its protein product is CASSLHEGSEQFF.

The DNA of the CDR3 is TGCAGCGTCGTCCTGGACAGGGGCCTTGGGTACGAGCAGTACTTC. Translating gives CSVVLDRGLGYEQYF. This rearrangement joins TRBV29-1 to TRBJ2-7; 9 bases line up with TRBD1. This CDR3 has 15 amino acids. From germline, CDR1 is SQVTM and CDR2 ANQGSEA. V was clipped by 6 bases and J by 4 bases; unmatched bases: 13.

This clone was observed a single time. The V gene is TRBV6-6, the J gene TRBJ2-1; 9 positions match TRBD2. CDR1 and CDR2 (germline): MNHNY, SVGAGI (reference sequence). The CDR3 contains 15 residues. Trimming removed 6 bases from V and 8 bases from J; junction bases left unmatched: 11. This CDR3 reads CASRPLAGLGDEQFF. Written as DNA, the CDR3 is TGTGCCAGCAGACCGCTAGCGGGACTGGGCGATGAGCAGTTCTTC.

The V gene is TRBV7-9, the J gene TRBJ1-5, with 9 bases matching TRBD1. The junction had 5 bases not matched to a gene; V was cut back by 3 bases and J by 5 bases. The CDR3 consists of 15 residues. Germline CDR1 and CDR2: SEHNR and FQNEAQ (reference sequence). CDR3 coding DNA: TGTGCCAGCAGCTTTACAGGGGGCGTGGATCAGCCCCAGCATTTT. This gives the protein CASSFTGGVDQPQHF. Variable domain in full (rest from reference TRBV7-9 and TRBJ1-5): DTGVSQNPRHKITKRGQNVTFRCDPISEHNRLYWYRQTLGQGPEFLTYFQNEAQLEKSRLLSDRFSAERPKGSFSTLEIQRTEQGDSAMYLCASSFTGGVDQPQHFGDGTRLSIL.

The chain employs TRBV12-5 and TRBJ1-1, with D possibly being TRBD1 (5 bases). The V gene's germline CDR1 is LGHNT and CDR2 FRNRAP. This CDR3 spans 15 amino acids. Trimming took off 2 bases at V and 3 bases at J, with 13 bases between the two ends. CDR3 sequence: CASGLSISRDTEAFF. The CDR3, as DNA: TGTGCTAGTGGTTTGTCCATTTCCAGGGACACTGAAGCTTTCTTT.

The chain carries TRBV7-2 and TRBJ2-7, with no clear D. This CDR3 has 12 amino acids. Trimming left V 5 bases short and J 4 bases short, with 9 bases between. Germline V CDR1 and CDR2: SGHTA, FQGNSA. The CDR3 protein is CASSGPVYEQYF. In DNA form, the CDR3 reads TGTGCCAGCAGCGGACCCGTTTACGAGCAGTACTTC.